This T cell receptor beta chain emerged from a study of cytomegalovirus exposure and HLA in healthy donors. Per the germline V gene, CDR1 is SGHKS and CDR2 is YYEKEE (reference sequence). After removal of 1 base from V and 3 bases from J, the junction contained 7 bases not matched to a gene. The CDR3 length is 16 residues. Donors likely had unrecorded immune exposures despite being nominally healthy when sampled. This clone has only one observation. PCR used 60 Vbeta primers and 13 Jbeta primers. Repertoires were generated with immunoSEQ multiplex PCR, while TCRdb's copy carries only in-frame clones and drops some. This table holds over 150,000 clones, roughly 80% found once.

The sequence was collected from a human donor in good health. The sequencing input was PBMCs. V and J are TRBV5-5 and TRBJ2-3; 8 bases match TRBD2. Here the CDR3 reads CASSLLAGLWTDTQYF. DNA of the CDR3: TGTGCCAGCAGCTTGCTAGCGGGCCTATGGACAGATACGCAGTATTTT.